This T cell receptor beta chain is drawn from a study of graft-versus-host responses after intestinal transplantation. Study context: All of the recipients had induction that used anti-thymocyte globulin, then tacrolimus and steroids for about 3 years. Study-level findings and limits: Allografts from individuals with graft-donor T cell macrochimerism displayed high graft-versus-host to host-versus-graft clonal ratios.

Concerning this clone itself: The antigen is undetermined.

CDR3 length: 13 residues. Per germline, CDR1 SGDLS and CDR2 YYNGEE. V lost 2 bases and J 3 bases, leaving 9 bases between the germline ends. Assay used: immunoSEQ multiplex PCR; TCRdb lists only in-frame clones, some missing. The sample has over 55,000 clones, about 90% seen once; the top ten hold 1.3%. The chain uses TRBV9 and TRBJ2-7; tentatively, D is TRBD2 (6 bases). The source material was unstimulated CD8+ T cells sorted from spleen or lymph node cells, sampled before intestinal transplant. The sequence was collected from a human donor who received an intestinal transplant. This chain's CDR3 is CASSVGGNYEQYF. The CDR3 DNA reads TGTGCCAGCAGCGTTGGGGGGAACTACGAGCAGTACTTC.